This entry is about one TCR beta chain. Its target is unknown. UMI-tagged TRB cDNA libraries were built via 5' RACE. With the 5' RACE reads reprocessed, TCRdb shows one record per CDR3 protein and no DNA. With over 55,000 distinct CDR3 sequences in the sample, the ten largest clones hold roughly a quarter. The data belong to a study of CXCR3-negative and CXCR3-positive naive CD8 T cells. Notes on the study in general: Whereas both naive subsets had comparably high diversity, memory CD8+ cells had much lower diversity. Most assays used freshly isolated PBMCs, as cryopreservation partially reduced CXCR3. Naive subsets did not differ in surface CD5, and TRB CDR3 properties served to infer TCR strength.

In germline, CDR1 is SEHNR, CDR2 FQNEAQ (reference sequence). This CDR3 comprises 17 residues. Triplicates of 300,000 or so cells were sorted from each CD8+ T cell subset. This chain uses TRBV7-9 with TRBJ2-7; TCRdb names TRBD1, which stays unverified in the absence of DNA. This TCR came from a human donor in good health. Some clones in this sample may be carry-over from other donors' samples. Input material: memory CD8+ T cells from blood. The CDR3 sequence is CASSFSSGTGASYEQYF.